These T cell receptor beta chains were read from a single sample in a study of identical twins. One entry per CDR3 protein, called by TCRdb with MiXCR from the 5' RACE reads. The sample includes 280,000 or so distinct CDR3 sequences, about 8.1% of them seen just once. These data were also filed under a second study, of yellow fever vaccine responses in identical twins.

The sequenced sample consisted of memory (CD45RO+) T cells sorted from blood. These receptors all stem from a woman between 18 and 29 years old in good health. CDR3s include the opening cysteine and the closing phenylalanine or tryptophan. A D gene is named only where the DNA matches it firmly. The size of a clone is reported for some rows only, either as once, few or many, or as a class for expanded clones.

TRBV12-3/TRBV12-4	TRBD1	TRBJ2-1	17	NA	TGTGCCAGCAGCCGGGACAGGGGGAGGGTGTCCTACAATGAGCAGTTCTTC	CASSRDRGRVSYNEQFF
TRBV9	TRBD2	TRBJ2-5	15	few	TGTGCCAGCAGCACCCGCGGGGGGCCAGAGGAGACCCAGTACTTC	CASSTRGGPEETQYF
TRBV29-1	NA	TRBJ1-1	10	many	TGCAGCGTTTTAGGGTCTGAAGCTTTCTTT	CSVLGSEAFF
TRBV9	NA	TRBJ2-1	15	NA	TGTGCCAGCAGCGTAGCAGCGCAACCCTACAATGAGCAGTTCTTC	CASSVAAQPYNEQFF
TRBV7-2	NA	TRBJ1-1	12	many	TGTGCCAGCTCACTCCTGAACACTGAAGCTTTCTTT	CASSLLNTEAFF
TRBV20-1	TRBD2	TRBJ2-3	15	few	TGCAGTGCTAGTAGTCAGCGGGGGGTGAGAGATACGCAGTATTTT	CSASSQRGVRDTQYF
TRBV28	NA	TRBJ2-2	15	NA	TGTGCCATTTTTCGGCCAGGGACAAACACCGGGGAGCTGTTTTTT	CAIFRPGTNTGELFF
TRBV3-1	TRBD2	TRBJ2-7	16	NA	TGTGCCAGCAGCCACCAGACTAGCGGGAGACGGTACGAGCAGTACTTC	CASSHQTSGRRYEQYF
TRBV5-1	NA	TRBJ2-3	14	NA	TGCGCCAGCAGCACCACAGGGAACACAGATACGCAGTATTTT	CASSTTGNTDTQYF
TRBV10-3	NA	TRBJ1-3	12	many	TGTGCCATCGGTGGGCGGCAGAACACCATATATTTT	CAIGGRQNTIYF
TRBV12-3/TRBV12-4	NA	TRBJ2-7	14	many	TGTGCCAGCAGTTTCGAACAGGGCAAGTACGAGCAGTACTTC	CASSFEQGKYEQYF
TRBV7-8	NA	TRBJ2-2	14	few	TGTGCCAGCAGCTTACCCCTAGGGACCGGGGAGCTGTTTTTT	CASSLPLGTGELFF
TRBV5-4	TRBD2	TRBJ2-4	14	NA	TGTGCCAGCAGCTTGAGCGGGAGTGGAAACATTCAGTACTTC	CASSLSGSGNIQYF
TRBV3-1	TRBD2	TRBJ2-1	16	few	TGTGCCAGCAGCCAAGGTCCTAGCGGGGGGGCCAATGAGCAGTTCTTC	CASSQGPSGGANEQFF
TRBV20-1	NA	TRBJ2-7	12	few	TGCAGTGCCCCTCGAGGGGACTACGAGCAGTACTTC	CSAPRGDYEQYF
TRBV7-9	NA	TRBJ2-1	17	many	TGTGCCAGCAGCTTAAATGTGGGAGCCCCCAGTAGGAATGAGCAGTTCTTC	CASSLNVGAPSRNEQFF
TRBV7-2	TRBD1	TRBJ2-3	12	few	TGTGCCAGCAGCCAAACAGGGGCTCGGCAGTATTTT	CASSQTGARQYF
TRBV5-5	NA	TRBJ2-1	15	NA	TGTGCCAGCAGCCGAATCTCAGGGACCTACAATGAGCAGTTCTTC	CASSRISGTYNEQFF
TRBV10-1	TRBD2	TRBJ2-2	15	NA	TGCGCCAGCAGTAATAGCGGGAGCTACACCGGGGAGCTGTTTTTT	CASSNSGSYTGELFF
TRBV12-3/TRBV12-4	NA	TRBJ1-1	15	many	TGTGCCAGCAGTTTCGGGGGCACAATGAACACTGAAGCTTTCTTT	CASSFGGTMNTEAFF
TRBV10-1	NA	TRBJ2-3	13	NA	TGCGCCAGCAGTGAAGCAGAGACAGATACGCAGTATTTT	CASSEAETDTQYF
TRBV5-1	NA	TRBJ2-2	15	few	TGCGCCAGCAGCTACACAGGGATCTCGACCGGGGAGCTGTTTTTT	CASSYTGISTGELFF
TRBV20-1	TRBD2	TRBJ2-1	17	NA	TGCAGTGCTGGAGGGATAGCGGGAGCGGAGAATTACAATGAGCAGTTCTTC	CSAGGIAGAENYNEQFF
TRBV6-2/TRBV6-3	NA	TRBJ2-1	15	many	TGTGCCAGCACCATGGGATTTGTGATGTACAATGAGCAGTTCTTC	CASTMGFVMYNEQFF
TRBV7-9	TRBD2	TRBJ2-3	13	NA	TGTGCCAGCAGGTCTAGCGGGGGGGATACGCAGTATTTT	CASRSSGGDTQYF
TRBV7-9	NA	TRBJ2-6	16	NA	TGTGCCAGCAGCTTAGGTTTCAGATCTGGGGCCAACGTCCTGACTTTC	CASSLGFRSGANVLTF
TRBV28	NA	TRBJ2-5	11	many	TGTGCCAGCAGTCGGACCCCAACCCAGTACTTC	CASSRTPTQYF
TRBV5-6	NA	TRBJ1-2	16	many	TGTGCCAGCAGCTTGGGCGTCAGGGGAAGGTCGTATGGCTACACCTTC	CASSLGVRGRSYGYTF
TRBV7-2	NA	TRBJ1-1	11	NA	TGTGCCAGCAGCTCCCTGGCGAAAGCTTTCTTT	CASSSLAKAFF
TRBV28	NA	TRBJ2-7	17	many	TGTGCCAGCAGTTTGTCGGTTCTCGGCAGGGGCTTCTACGAGCAGTACTTC	CASSLSVLGRGFYEQYF
TRBV4-1	NA	TRBJ2-6	19	few	TGCGCCAGCAGCCAAGTAGGTGATAGCGGAGTCTCTGGGGCCAACGTCCTGACTTTC	CASSQVGDSGVSGANVLTF
TRBV4-1	TRBD2	TRBJ2-7	15	few	TGCGCCAGCAGCCTGAAAGCGGGAGATATCTACGAGCAGTACTTC	CASSLKAGDIYEQYF
TRBV6-4	TRBD1	TRBJ1-2	14	NA	TGTGCCAGCAGTGACGACGACAGGGCCCATGGCTACACCTTC	CASSDDDRAHGYTF
TRBV20-1	NA	TRBJ1-2	15	NA	TGCAGTGCTAGAGTATCTCAAACCCAAAGCTATGGCTACACCTTC	CSARVSQTQSYGYTF
TRBV2	TRBD2	TRBJ2-1	13	many	TGTGCCAGGTCGACTAGCGGGCCTGATGAGCAGTTCTTC	CARSTSGPDEQFF
TRBV6-2/TRBV6-3	NA	TRBJ2-1	14	few	TGTGCCAGCAGTTACACCGACGGGCTTAATGAGCAGTTCTTC	CASSYTDGLNEQFF
TRBV12-3/TRBV12-4	NA	TRBJ2-7	15	many	TGTGCCAGCAGTTTAGCGCTAGTTACGAGCTACGAGCAGTACTTC	CASSLALVTSYEQYF
TRBV9	NA	TRBJ1-4	14	few	TGTGCCAGCAGCGTAGCACAGGGAAATGAAAAACTGTTTTTT	CASSVAQGNEKLFF
TRBV20-1	NA	TRBJ1-1	13	few	TGCAGTGCTAGGGACGCGGTCGAGACTGAAGCTTTCTTT	CSARDAVETEAFF
TRBV11-2	TRBD2	TRBJ2-1	15	few	TGTGCCAGCAGCCCCAACGTCGGGAGGGCCCATGAGCAGTTCTTC	CASSPNVGRAHEQFF
TRBV9	TRBD1	TRBJ2-1	16	many	TGTGCCAGCAGCGTATCGGACAGGGAATCCTACAATGAGCAGTTCTTC	CASSVSDRESYNEQFF